The T cell receptor beta chain described here comes from a study of T-cell memory formation after mild COVID-19. Study overall: Clusters were largely donor specific. Study-wide results and limits: Day 15 to 85 contracting clones showed balanced CD4/CD8; day 15 to 37 expanders favored CD4+.

TCRalpha and TCRbeta libraries used 5'RACE with constant-segment primers and UMIs. MiXCR was run by TCRdb on the 5' RACE reads, yielding one entry per CDR3 protein. The repertoire has 84,000 or so distinct CDR3 sequences, 11% to 15% of them found once; the top ten carry around 29%. Turning to this clonotype: As yet, its antigen is unknown.

Trimming left V 0 bases short and J 4 bases short, with 15 bases between. This CDR3 has 17 amino acids. The germline CDR1 and CDR2 sequences are MNHEY and SVGEGT. This chain joins TRBV6-2 or TRBV6-3 and TRBJ2-2; D may be TRBD2 (5 bases). This sequence originates from an adult woman who had mild COVID-19 (a few samples of this study predate the infection). Cell type and time point are not known. The source material was PBMCs or a T cell subset sorted from them (not recorded which). CDR3 loop: CASSYSTWRSGTGELFF. The CDR3 DNA is TGTGCCAGCAGTTACTCGACTTGGAGGTCGGGCACCGGGGAGCTGTTTTTT.